This entry describes one T cell receptor (beta chain). What it binds is not known. The sample is drawn from a study of vaccination and CD4 T cells after COVID-19. The Oncomine TCR Beta short-read assay was applied to DNA of cultured CD4+ T cells. TCRdb re-called the PCR reads with MiXCR, one entry per CDR3 protein. The data show some 5,400 distinct CDR3 sequences, less than 60% seen once. V lost 1 base, J lost 1 base, and 9 bases lay in between. Germline loops: CDR1 LNHNV, CDR2 YYDKDF (reference sequence). This CDR3 is built from 15 residues. As to treatment: approximately 11-day PBMC culture with coronavirus spike peptide pools or control peptides (ViraFEST assay).

Sequencing used CD4+ T cells from blood, cultured in vitro. The clonotype originates from a human donor who had recovered from COVID-19. The chain employs TRBV15 and TRBJ2-3; D is uncertain. The CDR3 protein is CATSRVASGTDTQYF. In nucleotides, the CDR3 is TGTGCCACCAGCAGAGTGGCCAGCGGCACAGATACGCAGTATTTT.